This T cell receptor beta chain originates from a study of T cell responses to AZD1222 COVID-19 vaccine. To note about this clone: The antigen is undetermined.

Study findings and constraints: Increases in Spike-specific TCR breadth and depth were seen after two AZD1222 doses.

TCRdb's table, derived via immunoSEQ multiplex PCR, lists solely in-frame clones and lacks some. The data hold approximately 120,000 clones, with over 85% observed a single time. The CDR3 has 14 residues. J lost 8 bases, V lost 1 base, and 4 bases had no gene match. Germline loops: CDR1 LGHDT, CDR2 YNNKEL (reference sequence). The sequencing used peripheral blood, collected on day 0 of AZD1222 vaccination. V gene TRBV3-1 (or the pseudogene TRBV3-2) combines with J gene TRBJ1-4; 7 nucleotides match TRBD1. The sequence was obtained from an adult in good health. CDR3 amino acids: CASSQVSRGEKLFF. DNA of the CDR3: TGTGCCAGCAGCCAAGTATCCAGGGGGGAAAAACTGTTTTTT.